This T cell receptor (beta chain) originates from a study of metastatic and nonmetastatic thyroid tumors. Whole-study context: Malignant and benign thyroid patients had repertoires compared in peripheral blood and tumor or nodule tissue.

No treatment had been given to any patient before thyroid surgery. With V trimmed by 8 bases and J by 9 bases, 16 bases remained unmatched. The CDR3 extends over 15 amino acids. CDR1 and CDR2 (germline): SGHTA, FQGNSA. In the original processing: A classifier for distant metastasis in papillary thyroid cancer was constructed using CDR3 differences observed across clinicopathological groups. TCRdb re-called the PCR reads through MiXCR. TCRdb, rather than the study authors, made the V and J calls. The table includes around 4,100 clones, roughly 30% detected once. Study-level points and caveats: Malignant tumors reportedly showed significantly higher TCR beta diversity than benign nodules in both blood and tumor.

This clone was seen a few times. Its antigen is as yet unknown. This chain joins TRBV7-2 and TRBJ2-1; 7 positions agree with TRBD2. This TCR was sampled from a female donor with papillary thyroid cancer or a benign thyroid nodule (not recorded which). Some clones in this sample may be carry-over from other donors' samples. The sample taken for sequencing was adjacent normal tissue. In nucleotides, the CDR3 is TGTGCCAGCTCCGGGGGGACCCCGGGAGGAGTTGAGCAGTTCTTC. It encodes CASSGGTPGGVEQFF.